This T cell receptor (beta chain) was sequenced during a study of T cells expressing NK-cell markers. The authors made TCR beta cDNA libraries by 5'RACE template switching. This switching added a universal primer site and UMIs. TCRdb reanalyzed the 5' RACE reads and collapses them to one entry per CDR3 protein, without DNA. The listing records 500,000 to 700,000 distinct CDR3 sequences. This CDR3 contains 15 residues. Looked up from germline, CDR1 is ENHRY and CDR2 is SYGVKD. This sequence originates from a man aged 18 to 30 in good health. The sample taken for sequencing was blood T cells: a sorted CD56 or NKG2C T cell subset, CD4+ or CD8+ T cells, or bulk PBMC T cells (not recorded which). The genes are TRBV10-3 and TRBJ1-4; TCRdb indicates TRBD1, and absent DNA this call remains unverified. This CDR3 reads CAISESLGTAEKLFF.